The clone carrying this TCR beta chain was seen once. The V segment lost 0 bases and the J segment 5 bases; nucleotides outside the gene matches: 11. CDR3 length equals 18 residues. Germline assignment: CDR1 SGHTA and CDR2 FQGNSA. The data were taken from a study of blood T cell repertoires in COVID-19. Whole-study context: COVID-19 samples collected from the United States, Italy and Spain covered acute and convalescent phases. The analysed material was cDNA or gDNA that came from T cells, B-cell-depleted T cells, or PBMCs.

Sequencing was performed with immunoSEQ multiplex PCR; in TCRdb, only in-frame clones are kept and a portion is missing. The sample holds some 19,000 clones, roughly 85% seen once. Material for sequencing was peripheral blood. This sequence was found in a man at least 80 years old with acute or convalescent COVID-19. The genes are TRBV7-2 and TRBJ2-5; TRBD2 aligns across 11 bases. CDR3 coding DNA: TGTGCCAGCAGCTTAGCATTTAGCGGGGGGGCAATGTTCGAGACCCAGTACTTC. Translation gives CASSLAFSGGAMFETQYF.